Following are 27 T cell receptor beta chains from one sample sequenced in a study of T-cell reconstitution after alpha-beta-depleted transplantation in children. Unique molecular identifiers were used in preparing the TCRbeta library. Each CDR3 protein gets one entry after TCRdb re-called the PCR reads with MiXCR. This sample has 450,000 to 600,000 distinct CDR3 sequences, with roughly a tenth found just once. Material: PBMCs, obtained before TCRalphabeta/CD19-depleted stem cell transplant. Every receptor here comes from a child aged 2 to 9 with inherited bone marrow failure, due to receive a stem cell transplant.

In its sample, this clonotype was seen many times. The chain joins TRBV7-2 to TRBJ2-3; the match to TRBD2 covers 8 bases. Germline lookup yields CDR1 SGHTA and CDR2 FQGNSA. Unmatched junction bases numbered 6, after V lost 4 bases and J lost 3 bases. The CDR3 runs to 15 residues. The chain's CDR3 is CASSSQTSETDTQYF. CDR3 DNA sequence: TGTGCCAGCAGCTCCCAGACTAGCGAGACAGATACGCAGTATTTT. Full variable domain (rest looked up from reference TRBV7-2 and TRBJ2-3): GAGVSQSPSNKVTEKGKDVELRCDPISGHTALYWYRQSLGQGLEFLIYFQGNSAPDKSGLPSDRFSAERTGGSVSTLTIQRTQQEDSAVYLCASSSQTSETDTQYFGPGTRLTVL.

J is TRBJ2-7 and V is TRBV18, with 11 bases matching TRBD2. The CDR3 spans 15 residues. V lost 0 bases to trimming and J lost 2 bases; unmatched junction nucleotides: 0. The V gene's germline CDR1 is KGHSH and CDR2 LQKENI. DNA of the CDR3: TGTGCCAGCTCACCACCACTAGCGGGGGCCTACGAGCAGTACTTC. Protein product: CASSPPLAGAYEQYF.

The V call is TRBV21-1, the J call TRBJ2-5; whether TRBD2, the table's D call, matches the DNA was not checked. TRBV21-1 corresponds to a pseudogene. This CDR3 has 18 residues. In nucleotides, the CDR3 is TGTGCCAGCAGCAAGACGGCAGGCCGACTAGCGGTCCAAGAGACCCAGTACTTC. Translated, it gives CASSKTAGRLAVQETQYF.

This clonotype turned up a few times. A read error may produce the germline difference seen at one junction end. The chain employs TRBV20-1 and TRBJ2-1, with 15 bases fitting TRBD2. Germline assignment: CDR1 DFQATT and CDR2 SNEGSKA (reference sequence). This CDR3 is built from 16 residues. DNA of the CDR3: TGCTGTGCTAGAGCAGGGGACGTAGGACTAGCGGGAGGGCGTTTCTTC. Protein sequence: CCARAGDVGLAGGRFF.

This clonotype has a count of ten or more. V is TRBV18 and J is TRBJ2-7; D might be TRBD1 (5 bases). The CDR3 loop spans 14 amino acids. Germline V lookup: CDR1 KGHSH, CDR2 LQKENI. V was shortened by 6 bases and J by 1 base, with 13 bases between the two germline ends. The CDR3 is CASSVREASYEQYF. DNA for the CDR3: TGTGCCAGCTCCGTCAGGGAAGCATCCTACGAGCAGTACTTC.

This clonotype showed up many times. The chain uses TRBV29-1 and TRBJ1-4; TRBD1 might be the D (5 bases). Trimming cost V 1 base and J 6 bases, with 6 bases left between them. The germline V gene encodes CDR1 SQVTM and CDR2 ANQGSEA. This CDR3 spans 12 amino acids. The CDR3 DNA is TGCAGCGTTGAAGGGACATATGAAAAACTGTTTTTT. This sequence encodes CSVEGTYEKLFF.

The CDR3 DNA is TGTGCCAGCTCACCATCGCTTTCAGGTTTTGGCTACACCTTC. This sequence encodes CASSPSLSGFGYTF. J is TRBJ1-2 and V is TRBV18; no clear D. This CDR3 has 14 amino acids. The V end was cut by 2 bases, the J end by 7 bases, with 14 bases between. Germline V gene lookup returns CDR1 KGHSH and CDR2 LQKENI.

In its sample, this clonotype was seen many times. The chain employs TRBV4-3 and TRBJ2-5; tentatively, D is TRBD1 or TRBD2 (5 bases each). V gave up 3 bases and J gave up 4 bases, with 15 bases separating them. The germline V gene encodes CDR1 LGHNA and CDR2 YSLEER. The CDR3 is 15 amino acids. The CDR3 region has the DNA TGCGCCAGCAGCCAGGACTCAGTTGGGGGAGAGACCCAGTACTTC. Encoded protein: CASSQDSVGGETQYF.

This clonotype was counted only a few times. The V and J genes are TRBV20-1 and TRBJ2-5, with 11 bases that match TRBD2. The germline CDR1 and CDR2 sequences are DFQATT and SNEGSKA (reference sequence). The CDR3 sequence is 12 residues long. J lost 4 bases, V lost 5 bases, and 0 bases had no gene match. The CDR3 DNA reads as TGCAGTGCTGGACTAGCGGGAGAGACCCAGTACTTC. This encodes CSAGLAGETQYF.

In its sample, this clonotype was seen many times. The chain recombines TRBV5-1 with TRBJ1-2, with 9 bases matching TRBD1. Germline V gene data show CDR1 as SGHRS and CDR2 as YFSETQ. The CDR3 is 16 residues long. J gave up 1 base and V 0 bases, and 4 bases lay outside the gene matches. CDR3 nucleotides: TGCGCCAGCAGCTTGGCCGGGACAGGGAATAACTATGGCTACACCTTC. Amino acid sequence: CASSLAGTGNNYGYTF.

The chain has TRBV19 and TRBJ2-5; 7 positions match TRBD2. The V segment lost 9 bases and the J segment 2 bases; nucleotides outside the gene matches: 9. CDR1 is LNHDA and CDR2 is SQIVND in the germline V gene (reference sequence). There are 14 residues in the CDR3. The DNA of the CDR3 is TGTGCCAGCAGGACAAGGGACTATCAAGAGACCCAGTACTTC. The encoded protein is CASRTRDYQETQYF.

This clonotype has ten or more counts. The chain is built from TRBV11-2 and TRBJ2-7; D gene ambiguous. Germline-derived CDR1 and CDR2 are SGHAT and FQNNGV. This CDR3 has 12 residues. Trimming shortened V by 0 bases and J by 6 bases, and 6 bases separated the two germline ends. The DNA for the CDR3 is TGTGCCAGCAGCTTAGAAGTGGCCGAGCAGTACTTC. It encodes CASSLEVAEQYF.

The chain has TRBV7-2 and TRBJ2-1, with D perhaps matching TRBD2 (6 bases). Germline CDR1 reads SGHTA; CDR2 reads FQGNSA. The CDR3 has 15 amino acids. Between the trimmed V and J ends, which lost 3 bases and 2 bases, there was a span of 11 bases. As DNA, the CDR3 is TGTGCCAGCAGCTTCGGGAGTGGACCCTACAATGAGCAGTTCTTC. Encoded protein: CASSFGSGPYNEQFF.

The table lists this clonotype with many counts. V is TRBV20-1 and J is TRBJ2-1, with TRBD2 identical over 8 bases. Germline CDR1 and CDR2: DFQATT and SNEGSKA (reference sequence). The CDR3 loop spans 15 amino acids. V was pared by 3 bases and J by 2 bases, with 6 bases of the junction left unmatched. For the CDR3, the DNA is TGCAGTGCTAGCGTACTAGCGGCGGCCTACAATGAGCAGTTCTTC. It is translated as CSASVLAAAYNEQFF.

This clonotype was observed many times. The V gene is TRBV7-2, the J gene TRBJ1-6; TRBD1 is a possible D gene (6 bases). The CDR3 is made up of 16 amino acids. The V end was cut by 2 bases, the J end by 8 bases, with 16 bases between. Looked up from germline, CDR1 is SGHTA and CDR2 is FQGNSA. The CDR3 sequence is CASSLLSGVGDSPLHF. The DNA for the CDR3 is TGTGCCAGCAGCTTACTATCAGGGGTAGGGGATTCACCCCTCCACTTT.

This clonotype was counted at least ten times. The chain combines TRBV6-5 with TRBJ2-1; 7 bases fit TRBD2. This CDR3 is built from 12 residues. The V gene end was trimmed by 6 bases and the J gene end by 9 bases; junction bases not matched to a gene: 5. Germline CDR1 is MNHEY and CDR2 is SVGAGI. CDR3 nucleotides: TGTGCCAGCAGGGGGGGGTTCGGTGAGCAGTTCTTC. Translated, it gives CASRGGFGEQFF.

V is TRBV6-2 or TRBV6-3 and J is TRBJ2-1; tentative D call: TRBD2 (6 bases). Trimming removed 5 bases from V and 0 bases from J, with 14 bases in between. The CDR3 is 16 amino acids. In germline, CDR1 is MNHEY, CDR2 SVGEGT. The CDR3 loop reads CASSDPRGSSYNEQFF. In DNA form, the CDR3 reads TGTGCCAGCAGTGACCCGCGGGGTAGCTCCTACAATGAGCAGTTCTTC.

In its sample, this clonotype was seen many times. V gene TRBV12-3 or TRBV12-4 combines with J gene TRBJ2-2; 8 nucleotides line up with TRBD1. The CDR3 is made up of 13 amino acids. The V segment lost 6 bases and the J segment 10 bases; nucleotides outside the gene matches: 7. In nucleotides, the CDR3 is TGTGCCAGCAGCAACCCAGGGGGCGAGGAGCTGTTTTTT. It codes for CASSNPGGEELFF.

This clonotype has a handful of counts. The V call is TRBV12-3 or TRBV12-4, the J call TRBJ2-3, with TRBD1 as a possible D gene (7 bases). Trimming cost V 5 bases and J 8 bases, with 11 bases left between them. The CDR3 spans 12 residues. The CDR3 DNA is TGTGCCAGCAGTCCTCAGGGGGGTACGCAGTATTTT. Translation: CASSPQGGTQYF.

This clonotype was counted many times. The rearrangement joins TRBV9 to TRBJ2-3, with a tentative D call TRBD2 (6 bases). V was pared by 3 bases and J by 0 bases, with 14 bases between. The CDR3 runs to 16 residues. The germline CDR1 and CDR2 sequences are SGDLS and YYNGEE. The CDR3 protein is CASSDGGRGSTDTQYF. CDR3 nucleotides: TGTGCCAGCAGCGACGGGGGACGGGGGAGCACAGATACGCAGTATTTT.

This clonotype was detected ten times or more. The chain links TRBV7-8 to TRBJ2-7; perhaps TRBD1 as D (6 bases). Per germline, CDR1 SGHVS and CDR2 FQNEAQ. CDR3 size: 14 residues. V was cut by 2 bases and J by 5 bases, with 13 bases left in between. The CDR3 DNA sequence: TGTGCCAGCAGCTTACGACAGGTCACAGACGAGCAGTACTTC. Encoded protein: CASSLRQVTDEQYF. Full variable domain (remainder filled in from reference TRBV7-8 and TRBJ2-7): GAGVSQSPRYKVAKRGQDVALRCDPISGHVSLFWYQQALGQGPEFLTYFQNEAQLDKSGLPSDRFFAERPEGSVSTLKIQRTQQEDSAVYLCASSLRQVTDEQYFGPGTRLTVT.

This clonotype was recorded many times. The chain recombines TRBV4-3 with TRBJ1-6; D is possibly TRBD1 (5 bases). Germline V gives CDR1 LGHNA, CDR2 YSLEER. CDR3 length equals 16 residues. With 0 bases removed from V and 9 bases from J, the gap between germline ends came to 15 bases. CDR3 bases: TGCGCCAGCAGCCAAGATCAAGGGGCAGGGAGTTCACCCCTCCACTTT. Its translation: CASSQDQGAGSSPLHF.

This clonotype was seen many times. The genes are TRBV20-1 and TRBJ1-1; D is unclear. The V gene lost 3 bases and the J gene lost 7 bases, with 15 bases spanning the gap. The CDR3 is 13 residues long. Germline assignment: CDR1 DFQATT and CDR2 SNEGSKA (reference sequence). CDR3 nucleotides: TGCAGTGCTAGCGACAACACAAGGGATGAAGCTTTCTTT. Residues: CSASDNTRDEAFF.

The J gene is TRBJ2-7, the V gene TRBV5-1, with 9 positions matching TRBD1. This CDR3 region has 17 residues. J was trimmed by 1 base and V by 3 bases; bases with no gene match: 11. CDR1 and CDR2 (germline): SGHRS, YFSETQ. The CDR3 protein is CASSWAPQGAISYEQYF. DNA for the CDR3: TGCGCCAGCAGCTGGGCCCCACAGGGGGCGATTTCCTACGAGCAGTACTTC.

This clonotype was seen ten or more times. The chain has TRBV20-1 and TRBJ1-1, with unresolved D. V was shortened by 6 bases and J by 7 bases, with 9 bases between the two germline ends. Germline CDR1 DFQATT, CDR2 SNEGSKA (reference sequence). This CDR3 has 10 amino acids. CDR3 nucleotide sequence: TGCAGTGCCGAAGGCGGTGAAGCTTTCTTT. The encoded protein is CSAEGGEAFF.

This clonotype was counted between two and nine times. CDR3 bases: TGTGCCAGCAGCTTGGCCGGGCAGGTGGTGAATTCACCCCTCCACTTT. Its protein is CASSLAGQVVNSPLHF. The genes are TRBV5-5 and TRBJ1-6; D unclear. Germline V gives CDR1 SGHKS, CDR2 YYEKEE (reference sequence). The CDR3 totals 16 residues. Trimming took off 0 bases at V and 7 bases at J, with 14 bases between the two ends.

The chain employs TRBV20-1 and TRBJ2-7, with 8 bases that match TRBD1. V trimming: 7 bases; J trimming: 0 bases; junction bases outside the gene matches: 5. In germline, CDR1 is DFQATT, CDR2 SNEGSKA (reference sequence). CDR3 length equals 13 residues. CDR3 in amino acids: CSVPTGASYEQYF. DNA for the CDR3: TGCAGTGTCCCGACAGGGGCCTCCTACGAGCAGTACTTC.